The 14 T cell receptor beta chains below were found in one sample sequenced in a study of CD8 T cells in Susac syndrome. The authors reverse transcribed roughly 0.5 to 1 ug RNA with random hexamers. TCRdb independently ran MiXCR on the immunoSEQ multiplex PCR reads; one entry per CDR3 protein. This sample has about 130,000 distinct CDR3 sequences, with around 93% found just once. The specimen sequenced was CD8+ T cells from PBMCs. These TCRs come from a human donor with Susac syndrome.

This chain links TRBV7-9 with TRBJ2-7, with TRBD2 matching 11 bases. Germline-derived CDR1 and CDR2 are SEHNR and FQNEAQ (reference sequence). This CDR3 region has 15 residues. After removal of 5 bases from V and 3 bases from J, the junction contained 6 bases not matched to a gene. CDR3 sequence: CASSRTSGRVYEQYF. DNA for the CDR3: TGTGCCAGCAGCCGTACTAGCGGGAGAGTCTACGAGCAGTACTTC.

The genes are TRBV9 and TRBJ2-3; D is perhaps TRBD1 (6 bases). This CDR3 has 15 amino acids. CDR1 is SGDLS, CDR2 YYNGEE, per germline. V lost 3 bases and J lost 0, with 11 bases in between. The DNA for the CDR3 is TGTGCCAGCAGCGCTACAGGGACAAGCACAGATACGCAGTATTTT. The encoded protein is CASSATGTSTDTQYF.

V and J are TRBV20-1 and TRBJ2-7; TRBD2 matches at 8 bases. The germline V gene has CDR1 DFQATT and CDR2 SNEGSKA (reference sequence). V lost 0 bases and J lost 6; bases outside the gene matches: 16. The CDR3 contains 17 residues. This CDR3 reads CSARDLGLAGYGGEQYF. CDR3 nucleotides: TGCAGTGCTAGAGATCTCGGGCTAGCGGGTTATGGTGGCGAGCAGTACTTC.

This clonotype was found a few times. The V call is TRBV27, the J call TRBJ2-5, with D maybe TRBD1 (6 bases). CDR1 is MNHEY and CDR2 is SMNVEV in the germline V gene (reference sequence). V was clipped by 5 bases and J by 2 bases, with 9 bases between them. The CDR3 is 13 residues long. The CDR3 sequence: CASSRGSQETQYF. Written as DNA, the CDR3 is TGTGCCAGCAGTAGGGGGTCTCAAGAGACCCAGTACTTC.

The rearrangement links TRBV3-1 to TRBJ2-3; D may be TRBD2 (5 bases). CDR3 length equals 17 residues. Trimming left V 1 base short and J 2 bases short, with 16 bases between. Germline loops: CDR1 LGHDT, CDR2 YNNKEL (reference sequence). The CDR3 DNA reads TGTGCCAGCAGCCAAGGTCCGGGCGGGCCTAACACAGATACGCAGTATTTT. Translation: CASSQGPGGPNTDTQYF.

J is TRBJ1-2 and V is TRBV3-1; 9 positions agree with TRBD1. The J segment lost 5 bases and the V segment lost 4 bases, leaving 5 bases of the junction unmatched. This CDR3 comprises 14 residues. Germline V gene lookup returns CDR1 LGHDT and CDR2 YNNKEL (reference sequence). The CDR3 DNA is TGTGCCAGCAGCCCCCCCGGGACAGGGTATGGCTACACCTTC. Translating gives CASSPPGTGYGYTF.

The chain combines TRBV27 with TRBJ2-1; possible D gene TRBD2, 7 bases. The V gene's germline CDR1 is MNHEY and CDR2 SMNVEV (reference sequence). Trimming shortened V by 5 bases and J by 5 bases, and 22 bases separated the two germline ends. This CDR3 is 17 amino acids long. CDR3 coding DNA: TGTGCCAGCAGTCCTTGGGGGGGGCCAGTCTTCAACAATGAGCAGTTCTTC. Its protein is CASSPWGGPVFNNEQFF.

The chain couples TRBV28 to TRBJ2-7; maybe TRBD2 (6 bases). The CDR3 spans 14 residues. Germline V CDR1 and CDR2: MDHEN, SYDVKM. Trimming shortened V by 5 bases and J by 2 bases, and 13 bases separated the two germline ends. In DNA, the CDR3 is TGTGCCAGCAGTCTATATAGCGGCCCCTACGAGCAGTACTTC. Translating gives CASSLYSGPYEQYF.

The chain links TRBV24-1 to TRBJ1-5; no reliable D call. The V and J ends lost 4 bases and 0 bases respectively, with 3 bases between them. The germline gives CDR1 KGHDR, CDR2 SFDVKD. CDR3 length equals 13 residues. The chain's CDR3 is CATSEASNQPQHF. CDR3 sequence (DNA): TGTGCCACCAGTGAAGCTAGCAATCAGCCCCAGCATTTT.

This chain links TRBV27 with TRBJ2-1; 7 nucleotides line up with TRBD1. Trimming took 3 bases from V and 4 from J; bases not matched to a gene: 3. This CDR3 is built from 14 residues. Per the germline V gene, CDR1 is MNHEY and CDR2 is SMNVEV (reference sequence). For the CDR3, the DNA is TGTGCCAGCAGTTTTACGACAGGGTACAATGAGCAGTTCTTC. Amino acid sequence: CASSFTTGYNEQFF.

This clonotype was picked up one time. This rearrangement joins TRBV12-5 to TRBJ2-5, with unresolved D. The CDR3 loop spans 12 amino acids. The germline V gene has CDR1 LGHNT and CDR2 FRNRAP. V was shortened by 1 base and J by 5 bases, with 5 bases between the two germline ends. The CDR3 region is CASGLAEETQYF. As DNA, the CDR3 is TGTGCTAGTGGTTTGGCGGAGGAGACCCAGTACTTC.

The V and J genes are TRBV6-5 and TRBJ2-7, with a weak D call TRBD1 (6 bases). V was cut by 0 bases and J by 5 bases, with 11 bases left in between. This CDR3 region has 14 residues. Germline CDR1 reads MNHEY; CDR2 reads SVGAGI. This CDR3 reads CASSYSNRADEQYF. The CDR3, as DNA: TGTGCCAGCAGTTACTCGAACAGGGCAGACGAGCAGTACTTC.

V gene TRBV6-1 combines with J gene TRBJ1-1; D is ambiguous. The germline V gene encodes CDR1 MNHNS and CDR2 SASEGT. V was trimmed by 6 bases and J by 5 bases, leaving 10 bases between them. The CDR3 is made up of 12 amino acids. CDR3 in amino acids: CASRTWSTEAFF. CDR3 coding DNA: TGTGCCAGCAGGACATGGAGTACTGAAGCTTTCTTT.

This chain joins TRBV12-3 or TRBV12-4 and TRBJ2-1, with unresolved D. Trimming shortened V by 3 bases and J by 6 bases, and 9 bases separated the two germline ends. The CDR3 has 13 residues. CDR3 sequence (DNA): TGTGCCAGCAGTTTTTCCGTTGTCAATGAGCAGTTCTTC. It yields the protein CASSFSVVNEQFF.